This T cell receptor (beta chain) stems from a study of PD-1 blockade in classical Hodgkin lymphoma. After removal of 1 base from V and 12 bases from J, the junction contained 11 bases not matched to a gene. Germline CDR1 and CDR2: SGHAT and FQNNGV. The CDR3 totals 15 residues. Comment on this clone: Its antigen is not known.

Libraries were prepared by immunoSEQ multiplex PCR; TCRdb keeps only in-frame clonotypes and omits some of them. The profile shows 43,000 or so clones, 78% of them singletons. Broader study findings: CD4+ TCR diversity climbed significantly by C4D1, unlike CD8+ TCR diversity. The diversity seen at baseline in complete responders resembled that of newly diagnosed patients.

Time point specified: cycle 4 day 1 (C4D1), after less than 7 weeks of nivolumab. Following autologous stem cell transplantation, relapse occurred in every patient, and exposure to brentuximab vedotin varied. Best response was recorded as complete response, partial response or progressive disease. Sequencing used peripheral blood mononuclear cells (PBMCs), obtained before the fourth cycle of nivolumab. The chain employs TRBV11-2 and TRBJ2-1, with 8 bases lining up with TRBD2. This TCR was sampled from a human donor with classical Hodgkin lymphoma. The CDR3 DNA reads TGTGCCAGCAGCTTAGCAGCGGGGGCCCGGGGTGGGCAGTTCTTC. Its translation is CASSLAAGARGGQFF.